This TCR beta chain was identified during a study of Ad26.COV2.S vaccination and SARS-CoV-2 variants. Study context: The study gave Ad26.COV2.S intramuscularly, once or twice 56 days apart.

Profiling relied on immunoSEQ multiplex PCR, and the TCRdb table lists in-frame clones only, not all of them. The repertoire holds approximately 420,000 clones, with around 85% as singletons. A single count supports this clone. After removal of 8 bases from V and 9 bases from J, the junction contained 10 bases not matched to a gene. The germline gives CDR1 SGHVS, CDR2 FQNEAQ. This CDR3 comprises 13 residues. Treatment meaning: some 20 received Ad26.COV2.S at low or high dose, single or two shots; roughly 5 received placebo; per-sample allocation not given. Material that was analyzed had been drawn on day 63 after the first vaccine or placebo injection. An Ad26 vector was used to express Wuhan-strain SARS-CoV-2 spike as the vaccine.

Material: peripheral blood, obtained in a trial of Ad26.COV2.S vaccine versus placebo. The source is a person aged 18-65 years who received the Ad26.COV2.S COVID-19 vaccine or a placebo. The chain recombines TRBV7-8 with TRBJ2-4; 7 nucleotides agree with TRBD1. The CDR3 is CASVGTVNGIQYF. The CDR3 nucleotides are TGTGCCAGCGTAGGGACAGTCAATGGCATTCAGTACTTC.